Described below is a single T cell receptor beta chain sequence and its context. The antigen is unknown. Germline assignment: CDR1 MGHDK and CDR2 SYGVNS. The J segment lost 2 bases and the V segment lost 5 bases, leaving 0 bases of the junction unmatched. The length of the CDR3 is 14 residues. Treatment meaning: oral pan-JAK inhibitor, 5-10 mg twice daily. RNA extraction was followed by reverse transcription into cDNA, which acted as the sequencing template. The repertoire was sequenced with immunoSEQ multiplex PCR; TCRdb's copy has only in-frame clones and lacks some. This sample has approximately 210,000 clones, with 50% to 60% found just once. The record originates from a study of CD8+ T cells in alopecia areata. General study results and limits: Lesional tissue from the scalp (especially in alopecia totalis/universalis) showed higher clonality than normal scalp.

This receptor was taken from a human donor with alopecia areata. The sample consisted of CD4+ T cells sorted from blood, taken at week 4, from a patient treated with tofacitinib. V gene TRBV25-1 combines with J gene TRBJ2-1, with TRBD2 identical over 10 bases. The CDR3 protein is CASSSGGAYNEQFF. The CDR3, as DNA: TGTGCCAGCAGTAGCGGGGGGGCCTACAATGAGCAGTTCTTC.